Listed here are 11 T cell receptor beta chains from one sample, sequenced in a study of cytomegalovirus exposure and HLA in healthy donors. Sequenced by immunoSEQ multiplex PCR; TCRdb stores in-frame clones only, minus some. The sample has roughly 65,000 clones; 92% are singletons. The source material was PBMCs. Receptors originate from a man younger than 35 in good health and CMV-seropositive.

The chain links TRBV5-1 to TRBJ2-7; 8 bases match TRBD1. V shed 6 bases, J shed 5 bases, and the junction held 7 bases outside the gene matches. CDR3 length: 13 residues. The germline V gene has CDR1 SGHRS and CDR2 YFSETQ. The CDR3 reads CASTPDRAHEQYF. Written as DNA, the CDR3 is TGCGCCAGCACCCCGGACAGGGCCCACGAGCAGTACTTC.

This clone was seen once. The CDR3 coding sequence is TGTGCCAGCGACGACGGGAGCTACGAGCAGTACTTC. It codes for CASDDGSYEQYF. The V call is TRBV6-1, the J call TRBJ2-7; the D gene is possibly TRBD2 (6 bases). V was cut by 8 bases and J by 3 bases, with 11 bases left in between. Germline values: CDR1 MNHNS, CDR2 SASEGT. The CDR3 has 12 residues.

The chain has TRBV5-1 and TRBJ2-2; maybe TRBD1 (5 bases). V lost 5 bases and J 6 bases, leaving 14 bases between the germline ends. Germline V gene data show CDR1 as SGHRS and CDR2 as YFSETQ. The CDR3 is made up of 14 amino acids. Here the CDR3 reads CASRFGALAGELFF. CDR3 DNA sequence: TGCGCCAGCAGGTTTGGGGCTTTGGCCGGGGAGCTGTTTTTT.

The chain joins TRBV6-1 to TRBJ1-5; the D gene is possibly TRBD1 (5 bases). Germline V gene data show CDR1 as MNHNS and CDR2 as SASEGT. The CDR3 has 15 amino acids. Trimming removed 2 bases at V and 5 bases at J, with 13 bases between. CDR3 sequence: CASSEQGGKHQPQHF. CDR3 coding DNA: TGTGCCAGCAGTGAACAGGGAGGGAAGCATCAGCCCCAGCATTTT.

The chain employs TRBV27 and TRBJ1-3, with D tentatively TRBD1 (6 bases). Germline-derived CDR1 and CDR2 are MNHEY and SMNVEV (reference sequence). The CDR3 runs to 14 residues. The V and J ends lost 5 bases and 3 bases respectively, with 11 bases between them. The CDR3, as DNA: TGTGCCAGCAGTGCCCAGGACAGTGGAAACACCATATATTTT. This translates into CASSAQDSGNTIYF.

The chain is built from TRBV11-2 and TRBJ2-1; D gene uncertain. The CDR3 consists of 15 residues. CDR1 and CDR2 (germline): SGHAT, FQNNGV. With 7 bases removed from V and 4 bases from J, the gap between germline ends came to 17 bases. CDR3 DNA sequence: TGTGCCAGCACCCATGAAACAAATATATACAATGAGCAGTTCTTC. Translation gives CASTHETNIYNEQFF.

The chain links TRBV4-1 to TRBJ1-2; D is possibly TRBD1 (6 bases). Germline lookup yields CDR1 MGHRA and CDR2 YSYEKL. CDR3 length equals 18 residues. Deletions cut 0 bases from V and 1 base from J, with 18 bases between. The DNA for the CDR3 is TGCGCCAGCAGCCAAGATCGGACAGAATACGGTCGTAACTATGGCTACACCTTC. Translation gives CASSQDRTEYGRNYGYTF.

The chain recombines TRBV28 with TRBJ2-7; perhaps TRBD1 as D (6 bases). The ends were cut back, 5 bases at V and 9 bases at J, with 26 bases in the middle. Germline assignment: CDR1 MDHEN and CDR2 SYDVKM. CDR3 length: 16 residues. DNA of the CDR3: TGTGCCAGCAGTCAAGATTGGGGGCCACCCCCAATAGGGCAGTACTTC. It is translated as CASSQDWGPPPIGQYF.

CDR3 region: CASSPLDRAATNEKLFF. The CDR3 DNA follows: TGCGCCAGCAGCCCTCTGGACAGGGCCGCAACTAATGAAAAACTGTTTTTT. This chain joins TRBV5-1 and TRBJ1-4; TRBD1 matches at 8 bases. Losses at the gene ends were 4 bases for V and 0 bases for J; bases not matched to a gene: 8. CDR3 length equals 17 residues. Germline loops: CDR1 SGHRS, CDR2 YFSETQ.

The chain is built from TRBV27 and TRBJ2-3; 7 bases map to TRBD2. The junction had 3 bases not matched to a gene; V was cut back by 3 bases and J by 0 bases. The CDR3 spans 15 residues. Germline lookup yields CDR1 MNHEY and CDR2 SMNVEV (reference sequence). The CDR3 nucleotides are TGTGCCAGCAGTTTTTGGCGGGAGAGCACAGATACGCAGTATTTT. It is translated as CASSFWRESTDTQYF.

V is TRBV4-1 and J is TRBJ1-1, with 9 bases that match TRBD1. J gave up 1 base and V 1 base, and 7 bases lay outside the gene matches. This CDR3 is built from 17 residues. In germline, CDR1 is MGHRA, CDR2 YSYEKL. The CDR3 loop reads CASSQVTQGAGNTEAFF. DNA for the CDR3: TGCGCCAGCAGCCAAGTAACACAGGGGGCTGGGAACACTGAAGCTTTCTTT.